Listed here are 18 T cell receptor beta chains from one sample, sequenced in a study of cytomegalovirus exposure and HLA in healthy donors. The PCR contained 60 Vbeta and 13 Jbeta primers. Produced via immunoSEQ multiplex PCR; TCRdb's table is partial and in-frame only. Of around 300,000 clones detected, around two thirds appear once; the ten largest clones hold around 2.3%. Sample: PBMCs. These receptors all come from a female donor in good health and CMV-seronegative.

The chain uses TRBV30 and TRBJ1-3; 7 bases are a match to TRBD1. Per germline, CDR1 GTSNPN and CDR2 SVGIG (reference sequence). The CDR3 is made up of 14 amino acids. The V and J ends lost 0 bases and 8 bases, in that order; junction bases with no gene match: 7. The CDR3 sequence is CAWSVPGQQHTIYF. CDR3 in DNA: TGTGCCTGGAGTGTACCGGGACAGCAACACACCATATATTTT.

This clone was recorded only once. The CDR3 loop is CASSLARGSGNTIYF. The CDR3 coding sequence is TGTGCCAGCAGTTTAGCCCGAGGCTCTGGAAACACCATATATTTT. The chain couples TRBV28 to TRBJ1-3; D is undetermined. The CDR3 is 15 residues long. Germline V gives CDR1 MDHEN, CDR2 SYDVKM. The V gene lost 2 bases and the J gene lost 0 bases, with 8 bases spanning the gap.

The chain joins TRBV30 to TRBJ2-7; 8 nucleotides agree with TRBD1. J gave up 4 bases and V 2 bases, and 10 bases lay outside the gene matches. From germline, CDR1 is GTSNPN and CDR2 SVGIG (reference sequence). This CDR3 is built from 15 residues. For the CDR3, the DNA is TGTGCCTGGAGTTCCCCCGACAGGGGACTTTACGAGCAGTACTTC. The encoded protein is CAWSSPDRGLYEQYF. The variable domain in full, completed from reference TRBV30 and TRBJ2-7, reads SQTIHQWPATLVQPVGSPLSLECTVEGTSNPNLYWYRQAAGRGLQLLFYSVGIGQISSEVPQNLSASRPQDRQFILSSKKLLLSDSGFYLCAWSSPDRGLYEQYFGPGTRLTVT.

The rearrangement links TRBV7-2 to TRBJ2-7; 7 bases match TRBD2. V gave up 5 bases and J gave up 3 bases; unmatched junction bases: 1. Germline values: CDR1 SGHTA, CDR2 FQGNSA. This CDR3 region has 12 residues. The CDR3 DNA follows: TGTGCCAGCAGCCCGGGGGGCTACGAGCAGTACTTC. Translation gives CASSPGGYEQYF.

The rearrangement uses TRBV5-6 and TRBJ2-1, with D unresolved. The ends were cut back, 2 bases at V and 0 bases at J, with 9 bases in the middle. Germline lookup yields CDR1 SGHDT and CDR2 YYEEEE. The CDR3 covers 15 residues. CDR3 DNA: TGTGCCAGCAGCTTAATGGCAGGCTCCTACAATGAGCAGTTCTTC. Translating it yields CASSLMAGSYNEQFF.

This chain links TRBV21-1 with TRBJ1-5; TRBD1, the D gene given by the table, was not confirmed from the DNA. TRBV21-1 is termed a pseudogene. The CDR3 is 14 amino acids. CDR3: CASSPRQGAVPQHF. Written as DNA, the CDR3 is TGTGCCAGCAGCCCTAGACAGGGAGCGGTTCCCCAGCATTTT.

V gene TRBV4-1 combines with J gene TRBJ2-1; 8 bases match TRBD2. The CDR3 is made up of 19 amino acids. Per the germline V gene, CDR1 is MGHRA and CDR2 is YSYEKL. Trimming removed 2 bases from V and 0 bases from J; junction bases left unmatched: 12. Here the CDR3 DNA reads TGCGCCAGCAGCCAAATTCCTAGCGGGTCCGCACTCTCCTACAATGAGCAGTTCTTC. Translating it yields CASSQIPSGSALSYNEQFF.

The CDR3, as DNA: TGTGCCAGCAGCCGGGACTTTGGGGGACCCTGGGAGCCCCAGCATTTT. This codes for CASSRDFGGPWEPQHF. The rearrangement joins TRBV7-9 to TRBJ1-5; weak D call: TRBD1 (5 bases). The CDR3 is 16 residues long. V lost 5 bases and J lost 8, with 22 bases in between. Germline loops: CDR1 SEHNR, CDR2 FQNEAQ (reference sequence).

V and J are TRBV6-1 and TRBJ2-1; perhaps TRBD2 as D (5 bases). V was trimmed by 6 bases and J by 7 bases, leaving 19 bases between them. Germline lookup yields CDR1 MNHNS and CDR2 SASEGT. CDR3 length equals 15 residues. The CDR3 DNA is TGTGCCAGCAGAGGAGGAGGCTCCCTCATGAATGAGCAGTTCTTC. It codes for CASRGGGSLMNEQFF.

The sample holds one count of this clone. The V call is TRBV29-1, the J call TRBJ2-1; D is perhaps TRBD2 (5 bases). V was trimmed by 4 bases and J by 0 bases, leaving 7 bases between them. CDR1 and CDR2 (germline): SQVTM, ANQGSEA. This CDR3 region has 13 residues. The CDR3 region is CSVAGSSYNEQFF. CDR3 DNA sequence: TGCAGCGTTGCTGGGAGCTCCTACAATGAGCAGTTCTTC.

This clone was detected only a few times. The chain carries TRBV2 and TRBJ1-2, with TRBD1 identical over 7 bases. CDR1 and CDR2 from the germline V gene are SNHLY and FYNNEI. V trimming: 7 bases; J trimming: 4 bases; junction bases outside the gene matches: 9. The CDR3 totals 14 residues. CDR3 bases: TGTGCCAGCATTGACAGGGCCTCACCCTATGGCTACACCTTC. Translated: CASIDRASPYGYTF. The variable domain in full, completed from reference TRBV2 and TRBJ1-2, reads EPEVTQTPSHQVTQMGQEVILRCVPISNHLYFYWYRQILGQKVEFLVSFYNNEISEKSEIFDDQFSVERPDGSNFTLKIRSTKLEDSAMYFCASIDRASPYGYTFGSGTRLTVV.

In its sample, this clone was seen a few times. The chain is built from TRBV11-2 and TRBJ1-1; D might be TRBD1 (6 bases). With 2 bases removed from V and 4 bases from J, the gap between germline ends came to 8 bases. This CDR3 has 13 amino acids. From germline, CDR1 is SGHAT and CDR2 FQNNGV. This CDR3 is CASSLSRGTEAFF. The DNA for the CDR3 is TGTGCCAGCAGCTTAAGCAGGGGCACTGAAGCTTTCTTT.

This clone has a single count. The chain is built from TRBV5-1 and TRBJ2-7, with 8 bases lining up with TRBD2. CDR3 size: 15 residues. Germline values: CDR1 SGHRS, CDR2 YFSETQ. Unmatched junction bases numbered 8, after V lost 4 bases and J lost 2 bases. The CDR3 DNA follows: TGCGCCAGCAGCATAAGCGGGAGCGCTACCTACGAGCAGTACTTC. Translation: CASSISGSATYEQYF.

This clone was detected a few times. The chain couples TRBV19 to TRBJ2-3; no reliable D call. V lost 3 bases to trimming and J lost 2 bases, with 9 bases between them. The CDR3 is 14 residues long. CDR1 and CDR2 (germline): LNHDA, SQIVND (reference sequence). This chain's CDR3 is CASSMGWITDTQYF. Written as DNA, the CDR3 is TGTGCCAGTAGTATGGGCTGGATCACAGATACGCAGTATTTT.

V is TRBV5-6 and J is TRBJ2-5; 9 nucleotides line up with TRBD1. The germline V gene has CDR1 SGHDT and CDR2 YYEEEE. There are 15 residues in the CDR3. V lost 5 bases and J lost 1; bases outside the gene matches: 6. CDR3 residues: CASRDRGGSQETQYF. The CDR3 nucleotides read TGTGCCAGCAGAGACAGGGGGGGGTCCCAAGAGACCCAGTACTTC.

This clone was counted between two and nine times. V usage is TRBV5-6 and J usage is TRBJ1-2, with 11 bases lining up with TRBD1. CDR1 and CDR2 from the germline V gene are SGHDT and YYEEEE. The V gene end was trimmed by 3 bases and the J gene end by 2 bases; junction bases not matched to a gene: 0. The CDR3 covers 14 residues. The CDR3 is CASSWDRGNYGYTF. The CDR3 DNA is TGTGCCAGCAGCTGGGACAGGGGGAACTATGGCTACACCTTC.

The J gene is TRBJ1-1, the V gene TRBV11-2; 9 nucleotides agree with TRBD1. CDR1 is SGHAT and CDR2 is FQNNGV in the germline V gene. This CDR3 has 16 amino acids. After removal of 1 base from V and 4 bases from J, the junction contained 7 bases not matched to a gene. CDR3 sequence: CASSLGGTGGPTEAFF. CDR3 DNA: TGTGCCAGCAGCTTAGGGGGAACAGGGGGCCCCACTGAAGCTTTCTTT.

The chain links TRBV2 to TRBJ2-7, with 7 nucleotides matching TRBD1. V was pared by 3 bases and J by 3 bases, with 5 bases of the junction left unmatched. Germline CDR1 SNHLY, CDR2 FYNNEI. The CDR3 covers 14 residues. This CDR3 reads CASSDPRDSYEQYF. DNA for the CDR3: TGTGCCAGCAGTGACCCCCGGGACAGCTACGAGCAGTACTTC. Drawing the rest from reference TRBV2 and TRBJ2-7, the complete variable domain is EPEVTQTPSHQVTQMGQEVILRCVPISNHLYFYWYRQILGQKVEFLVSFYNNEISEKSEIFDDQFSVERPDGSNFTLKIRSTKLEDSAMYFCASSDPRDSYEQYFGPGTRLTVT.